These T cell receptor beta chains were read from a single sample in a study of T-cell reconstitution after alpha-beta-depleted transplantation in children. TCRdb ran MiXCR on the PCR reads and lists one entry per CDR3 protein. The table has around 500,000 distinct CDR3 sequences, about 23% seen once. The specimen comprised PBMCs, mostly from graft donor cells, sampled 360 days after TCRalphabeta/CD19-depleted stem cell transplant. These receptors all stem from a boy in the first two years of life who had a stem cell transplant for acute myeloid leukemia, so the T cells may come from the graft donor. The CDR3 runs from the conserved cysteine through the conserved F or W. Fields, in order: J gene, clone size, V gene, D gene, CDR3 protein, CDR3 DNA. D genes are given only for firm matches. The size of a clone is reported for some rows only, either as once, few or many, or as a class for expanded clones.

j_gene: TRBJ2-7; abundance: .; v_gene: TRBV20-1; d_gene: .; CDR3aa: CSARPQESFYEQYF; CDR3nt: TGCAGTGCTAGACCGCAGGAGAGTTTCTACGAGCAGTACTTC
j_gene: TRBJ1-5; abundance: .; v_gene: TRBV20-1; d_gene: TRBD1; CDR3aa: CSALDRGHRQPQHF; CDR3nt: TGCAGTGCTCTAGACAGGGGGCATCGTCAGCCCCAGCATTTT
j_gene: TRBJ2-3; abundance: few; v_gene: TRBV29-1; d_gene: .; CDR3aa: CSVVIVADTQYF; CDR3nt: TGCAGCGTTGTGATTGTAGCAGATACGCAGTATTTT
j_gene: TRBJ2-1; abundance: .; v_gene: TRBV6-1; d_gene: TRBD1; CDR3aa: CASRQTGSGHNEQFF; CDR3nt: TGTGCCAGCAGACAGACAGGGTCAGGGCACAATGAGCAGTTCTTC
j_gene: TRBJ2-3; abundance: .; v_gene: TRBV7-2; d_gene: TRBD2; CDR3aa: CASSLVGGVVTDTQYF; CDR3nt: TGTGCCAGCAGCTTAGTTGGGGGGGTAGTCACAGATACGCAGTATTTT
j_gene: TRBJ2-7; abundance: many; v_gene: TRBV20-1; d_gene: TRBD2; CDR3aa: CSASTGGKGYEQYF; CDR3nt: TGCAGTGCCTCAACGGGGGGGAAAGGCTACGAGCAGTACTTC
j_gene: TRBJ1-2; abundance: many; v_gene: TRBV6-1; d_gene: .; CDR3aa: CASMTWQGDGYTF; CDR3nt: TGTGCCAGCATGACATGGCAGGGCGATGGCTACACCTTC
j_gene: TRBJ1-6; abundance: few; v_gene: TRBV6-5; d_gene: .; CDR3aa: CASSSGRSYNSPLHF; CDR3nt: TGTGCCAGCAGTTCAGGCCGGTCCTATAATTCACCCCTCCACTTT
j_gene: TRBJ2-3; abundance: many; v_gene: TRBV10-3; d_gene: .; CDR3aa: CAISDIRDTQYF; CDR3nt: TGTGCCATCAGTGACATAAGAGATACGCAGTATTTT
j_gene: TRBJ1-2; abundance: few; v_gene: TRBV5-1; d_gene: .; CDR3aa: CASSLESGPGDGYTF; CDR3nt: TGCGCCAGCAGCTTGGAATCGGGGCCCGGGGATGGCTACACCTTC